One and the same sample provided the 32 T cell receptor beta chains below, sequenced in a study of cytomegalovirus exposure and HLA in healthy donors. 60 Vbeta and 13 Jbeta primers were used in PCR. This table comes from immunoSEQ multiplex PCR, and its TCRdb copy is limited to in-frame clones, with some not included. This sample has around 70,000 clones; around four fifths occur once, and the top ten carry around 6.3%. The sequenced material came from PBMCs. The receptors were gathered from a human donor in good health.

The V gene is TRBV18, the J gene TRBJ2-1; 10 bases align to TRBD1. The V gene's germline CDR1 is KGHSH and CDR2 LQKENI. Trimming removed 6 bases from V and 4 bases from J; junction bases left unmatched: 6. The CDR3 totals 15 residues. CDR3: CASSTPGQGYNEQFF. Written as DNA, the CDR3 is TGTGCCAGCTCGACCCCGGGACAGGGGTACAATGAGCAGTTCTTC.

The genes are TRBV19 and TRBJ2-2, with D tentatively TRBD2 (6 bases). The V end lost 6 bases, the J end lost 2 bases, and 19 bases lay between the germline ends. Germline CDR1 is LNHDA and CDR2 is SQIVND (reference sequence). CDR3 length: 17 residues. DNA of the CDR3: TGTGCCAGTAGCGGGGGAATCTCCTTTTTAAACACCGGGGAGCTGTTTTTT. This encodes CASSGGISFLNTGELFF.

This chain uses TRBV10-3 with TRBJ2-7; 12 nucleotides line up with TRBD2. The CDR3 loop spans 15 amino acids. Per the germline V gene, CDR1 is ENHRY and CDR2 is SYGVKD. Germline trimming cut 4 bases from V and 2 bases from J; bases unmatched to any gene: 3. CDR3 sequence reads: CAISAASGGAYEQYF. The CDR3 DNA follows: TGTGCCATCAGTGCCGCTAGCGGGGGGGCCTACGAGCAGTACTTC.

CDR3 loop: CASSQEPPRENLMGPGNTIYF. The CDR3 nucleotides are TGCGCCAGCAGCCAAGAGCCACCTCGGGAGAACCTGATGGGGCCTGGAAACACCATATATTTT. The V gene is TRBV4-3, the J gene TRBJ1-3; tentatively, D is TRBD1 (5 bases). Germline assignment: CDR1 LGHNA and CDR2 YSLEER. CDR3 length equals 21 residues. The ends were cut back, 0 bases at V and 2 bases at J, with 26 bases in the middle.

This clone occurred a few times. V usage is TRBV15 and J usage is TRBJ2-3, with D possibly TRBD1 on 6 matching bases. The CDR3 length is 13 residues. Trimming pared 10 bases from V and 3 bases from J, leaving 14 bases between. From germline, CDR1 is LNHNV and CDR2 YYDKDF (reference sequence). CDR3 amino acids: CAIRGFGTDTQYF. The CDR3 DNA follows: TGTGCCATAAGGGGGTTCGGGACAGATACGCAGTATTTT.

The chain uses TRBV11-2 and TRBJ1-3; D is unclear. Germline lookup yields CDR1 SGHAT and CDR2 FQNNGV. The CDR3 totals 15 residues. Trimming shortened V by 1 base and J by 2 bases, and 9 bases separated the two germline ends. CDR3 sequence reads: CASSLVGSPGNTIYF. The CDR3 DNA reads TGTGCCAGCAGCTTAGTGGGCAGCCCTGGAAACACCATATATTTT. Together with reference TRBV11-2 and TRBJ1-3, the CDR3 gives the full variable domain: EAGVAQSPRYKIIEKRQSVAFWCNPISGHATLYWYQQILGQGPKLLIQFQNNGVVDDSQLPKDRFSAERLKGVDSTLKIQPAKLEDSAVYLCASSLVGSPGNTIYFGEGSWLTVV.

There are a few counts of this clone. This rearrangement joins TRBV7-9 to TRBJ1-2, with 11 bases aligning to TRBD1. From germline, CDR1 is SEHNR and CDR2 FQNEAQ (reference sequence). The ends lost 1 base at V and 8 bases at J; junction bases unmatched: 9. The CDR3 sequence is 16 residues long. CDR3 bases: TGTGCCAGCAGCTTAGGGGGACAGGGGGTTCTACGCGGCTACACCTTC. This gives the protein CASSLGGQGVLRGYTF.

The J gene is TRBJ1-2, the V gene TRBV7-2, with unresolved D. The V gene lost 5 bases and the J gene lost 4 bases, with 14 bases spanning the gap. The CDR3 covers 14 residues. Germline loops: CDR1 SGHTA, CDR2 FQGNSA. In DNA form, the CDR3 reads TGTGCCAGCAGCCCGCGTGGTCCCTTCTATGGCTACACCTTC. The encoded protein is CASSPRGPFYGYTF.

The chain links TRBV7-3 to TRBJ2-5; possibly TRBD2 for D (6 bases). Germline CDR1 and CDR2: SGHTA and FQGTGA. The CDR3 consists of 13 residues. V was cut by 3 bases and J by 1 base, with 6 bases left in between. The CDR3 bases are TGTGCCAGCAGCTTGGGGGGCCAAGAGACCCAGTACTTC. It codes for CASSLGGQETQYF.

This clone was counted a single time. The rearrangement joins TRBV9 to TRBJ2-5; 8 bases are shared with TRBD2. Germline values: CDR1 SGDLS, CDR2 YYNGEE. CDR3 length: 15 amino acids. Trimming removed 1 base from V and 3 bases from J; junction bases left unmatched: 5. In nucleotides, the CDR3 is TGTGCCAGCAGCGTAACGGGGGGGTCTGAAGAGACCCAGTACTTC. It is translated as CASSVTGGSEETQYF.

The sample holds one count of this clone. The chain is built from TRBV4-1 and TRBJ1-1; the D gene is possibly TRBD1 (5 bases). This CDR3 is 16 amino acids long. CDR1 is MGHRA and CDR2 is YSYEKL in the germline V gene. Deletions cut 3 bases from V and 1 base from J, with 15 bases between. Here the CDR3 DNA reads TGCGCCAGCAGCCACCAATCGGGGGGGACGAACACTGAAGCTTTCTTT. The encoded protein is CASSHQSGGTNTEAFF.

J is TRBJ2-7 and V is TRBV2; D gene uncertain. Per germline, CDR1 SNHLY and CDR2 FYNNEI. CDR3 length equals 11 residues. V was pared by 7 bases and J by 4 bases, with 8 bases between. The CDR3: CASNLEYEQYF. For the CDR3, the DNA is TGTGCCAGCAACCTAGAATACGAGCAGTACTTC.

The V call is TRBV5-1, the J call TRBJ2-5, with TRBD1 matching 9 bases. The CDR3 has 16 amino acids. CDR1 and CDR2 (germline): SGHRS, YFSETQ. J lost 2 bases, V lost 1 base, and 6 bases had no gene match. The DNA for the CDR3 is TGCGCCAGCAGCTTGCCCACAGGGGGCGTACAAGAGACCCAGTACTTC. Protein: CASSLPTGGVQETQYF.

This chain connects TRBV28 to TRBJ2-7, with D tentatively TRBD1 (5 bases). V dropped 7 bases and J dropped 0 bases, with 10 bases sitting between them. CDR3 length equals 13 residues. Germline values: CDR1 MDHEN, CDR2 SYDVKM. CDR3 amino acids: CASKRGSSYEQYF. The DNA of the CDR3 is TGTGCCAGCAAAAGGGGCAGCTCCTACGAGCAGTACTTC. Together with reference TRBV28 and TRBJ2-7, the CDR3 gives the full variable domain: DVKVTQSSRYLVKRTGEKVFLECVQDMDHENMFWYRQDPGLGLRLIYFSYDVKMKEKGDIPEGYSVSREKKERFSLILESASTNQTSMYLCASKRGSSYEQYFGPGTRLTVT.

CDR3 nucleotides: TGTGCCACCTCGGACCCCCTGCGGGACACTGAAGCTTTCTTT. It specifies CATSDPLRDTEAFF. The rearrangement joins TRBV19 to TRBJ1-1; D gene ambiguous. In germline, CDR1 is LNHDA, CDR2 SQIVND (reference sequence). V dropped 10 bases and J dropped 3 bases, with 18 bases sitting between them. The CDR3 consists of 14 residues.

V usage is TRBV2 and J usage is TRBJ2-1, with 8 nucleotides matching TRBD1. This CDR3 has 15 residues. Germline-derived CDR1 and CDR2 are SNHLY and FYNNEI. V gave up 7 bases and J gave up 0 bases; unmatched junction bases: 5. The CDR3 bases are TGTGCCAGCAAGGGGGACAGGAGCTCCTACAATGAGCAGTTCTTC. It encodes CASKGDRSSYNEQFF.

This clone appeared once. The V call is TRBV9, the J call TRBJ2-5; D not resolved. Germline-derived CDR1 and CDR2 are SGDLS and YYNGEE. V shed 0 bases and J shed 3 bases, with 3 bases lying between them. The CDR3 has 12 residues. In nucleotides, the CDR3 is TGTGCCAGCAGCGTAGGAGAAGAGACCCAGTACTTC. It yields the protein CASSVGEETQYF.

This chain joins TRBV19 and TRBJ2-2; 9 positions match TRBD2. V shed 11 bases, J shed 7 bases, and the junction held 11 bases outside the gene matches. CDR3 length: 14 amino acids. Germline CDR1 is LNHDA and CDR2 is SQIVND (reference sequence). This CDR3 is CASWAGGHVGELFF. The DNA of the CDR3 is TGTGCCTCATGGGCGGGGGGGCATGTCGGGGAGCTGTTTTTT.

The chain couples TRBV5-4 to TRBJ2-7; 8 bases are a match to TRBD1. CDR3 size: 16 residues. Germline CDR1 and CDR2: SGHNT and YYREEE (reference sequence). The J segment lost 0 bases and the V segment lost 4 bases, leaving 9 bases of the junction unmatched. CDR3: CASSHGGQDSSYEQYF. The DNA of the CDR3 is TGTGCCAGCAGCCATGGGGGACAGGATAGCTCCTACGAGCAGTACTTC.

CDR3 in amino acids: CASSTSQALYEKLFF. In DNA, the CDR3 is TGTGCCAGCAGTACGTCACAGGCCCTATATGAAAAACTGTTTTTT. This chain connects TRBV27 to TRBJ1-4; TRBD1 is a possible D gene (5 bases). Germline V lookup: CDR1 MNHEY, CDR2 SMNVEV (reference sequence). The CDR3 has 15 amino acids. Deletions cut 5 bases from V and 6 bases from J, with 16 bases between.

This chain joins TRBV5-1 and TRBJ1-6; TRBD1 aligns across 7 bases. V lost 4 bases and J lost 5; bases outside the gene matches: 3. The CDR3 runs 14 residues. The germline gives CDR1 SGHRS, CDR2 YFSETQ. CDR3 loop: CASSRTGDNSPLHF. CDR3 sequence (DNA): TGCGCCAGCAGCAGAACAGGGGATAATTCACCCCTCCACTTT.

The chain employs TRBV5-1 and TRBJ2-7; maybe TRBD1 (5 bases). Germline V gene data show CDR1 as SGHRS and CDR2 as YFSETQ. Trimming pared 0 bases from V and 4 bases from J, leaving 8 bases between. CDR3 length equals 13 residues. The CDR3 spells CASSLGQWYEQYF. CDR3 coding DNA: TGCGCCAGCAGCTTGGGACAGTGGTACGAGCAGTACTTC.

This chain links TRBV27 with TRBJ1-2, with 7 bases fitting TRBD1. Germline-derived CDR1 and CDR2 are MNHEY and SMNVEV (reference sequence). V dropped 5 bases and J dropped 3; count of bases not matched to a gene: 9. The CDR3 is made up of 15 amino acids. The CDR3 bases are TGTGCCAGCAGTCCGGAACAGGGGAGAGACTATGGCTACACCTTC. Translation: CASSPEQGRDYGYTF.

Points on this clone: A read error may produce the germline difference seen at one junction end. The chain recombines TRBV7-7 with TRBJ2-5; TRBD1 agrees at 9 bases. Germline values: CDR1 SSHAT, CDR2 FNYEAQ (reference sequence). The CDR3 covers 13 residues. The CDR3 DNA reads as TGTGCTAGCAGCAGGGACAGGGAAGAGACCCAGTACTTC. It specifies CASSRDREETQYF.

This chain connects TRBV9 to TRBJ1-1; D is possibly TRBD1 (6 bases). Germline V gene lookup returns CDR1 SGDLS and CDR2 YYNGEE. The V end was cut by 1 base, the J end by 1 base, with 11 bases between. CDR3 length: 15 residues. CDR3 coding DNA: TGTGCCAGCAGCGTAACGGGGGGCCAGAACACTGAAGCTTTCTTT. This sequence encodes CASSVTGGQNTEAFF.

The chain couples TRBV6-1 to TRBJ1-2; possibly TRBD1 for D (5 bases). The ends were cut back, 7 bases at V and 7 bases at J, with 16 bases in the middle. Germline V gene lookup returns CDR1 MNHNS and CDR2 SASEGT. This CDR3 has 13 amino acids. CDR3 sequence reads: CASTTGLRAGYTF. CDR3 bases: TGTGCCAGCACTACGGGACTCAGGGCTGGCTACACCTTC.

The rearrangement uses TRBV5-6 and TRBJ2-7, with a tentative D call TRBD2 (6 bases). CDR1 is SGHDT and CDR2 is YYEEEE in the germline V gene. Trimming took off 5 bases at V and 3 bases at J, with 18 bases between the two ends. There are 15 residues in the CDR3. In DNA, the CDR3 is TGTGCCAGCAGAACCCGCGGGGTACTACTCTACGAGCAGTACTTC. Its translation: CASRTRGVLLYEQYF.

The V and J genes are TRBV7-9 and TRBJ1-6; 7 bases agree with TRBD1. The germline CDR1 and CDR2 sequences are SEHNR and FQNEAQ (reference sequence). Trimming cost V 1 base and J 8 bases; bases outside gene matches: 8. The CDR3 sequence is 16 residues long. In DNA form, the CDR3 reads TGTGCCAGCAGCTTAGTAGGTACAGGGGAAGATTCACCCCTCCACTTT. Its protein product is CASSLVGTGEDSPLHF.

The chain recombines TRBV6-5 with TRBJ1-5, with unresolved D. The V gene lost 0 bases and the J gene lost 7 bases, with 13 bases spanning the gap. This CDR3 contains 15 residues. Looked up from germline, CDR1 is MNHEY and CDR2 is SVGAGI. CDR3 coding DNA: TGTGCCAGCAGTTACTCGGGTGGGGAGGGACAGCCCCAGCATTTT. This translates into CASSYSGGEGQPQHF.

The chain carries TRBV10-3 and TRBJ2-2; TRBD1 matches 9 bases. The germline V gene has CDR1 ENHRY and CDR2 SYGVKD. The CDR3 length is 14 residues. V shed 8 bases, J shed 7 bases, and the junction held 8 bases outside the gene matches. The CDR3: CAIARDREGGELFF. CDR3 coding DNA: TGTGCCATCGCTCGGGACAGGGAAGGCGGGGAGCTGTTTTTT.

The rearrangement uses TRBV10-3 and TRBJ2-7; 12 nucleotides agree with TRBD2. The germline CDR1 and CDR2 sequences are ENHRY and SYGVKD. J gave up 0 bases and V 5 bases, and 2 bases lay outside the gene matches. The CDR3 is 15 amino acids. Here the CDR3 reads CAISRLAGVSYEQYF. CDR3 DNA: TGTGCCATCAGTAGACTAGCGGGGGTCTCCTACGAGCAGTACTTC.

This clone has just a few counts. V gene TRBV30 combines with J gene TRBJ2-1; D is unresolved. V dropped 6 bases and J dropped 2 bases, with 11 bases sitting between them. This CDR3 spans 13 amino acids. Germline V gene lookup returns CDR1 GTSNPN and CDR2 SVGIG (reference sequence). CDR3 bases: TGTGCCTGCAGTACAGCTCCCTACAATGAGCAGTTCTTC. Translated, it gives CACSTAPYNEQFF.